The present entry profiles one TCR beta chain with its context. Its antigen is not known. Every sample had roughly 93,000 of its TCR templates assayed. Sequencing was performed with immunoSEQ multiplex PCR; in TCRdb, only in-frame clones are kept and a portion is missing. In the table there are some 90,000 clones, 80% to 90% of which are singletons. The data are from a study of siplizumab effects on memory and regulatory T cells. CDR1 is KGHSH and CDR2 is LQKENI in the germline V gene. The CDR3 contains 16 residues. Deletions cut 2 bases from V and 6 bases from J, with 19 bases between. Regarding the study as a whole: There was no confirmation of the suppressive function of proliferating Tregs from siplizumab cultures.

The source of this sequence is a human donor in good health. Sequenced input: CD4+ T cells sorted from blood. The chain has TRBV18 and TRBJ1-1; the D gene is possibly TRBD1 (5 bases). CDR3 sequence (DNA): TGTGCCAGCTCACCAGGGCAGGGAGGGATCAGGGCTGAAGCTTTCTTT. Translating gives CASSPGQGGIRAEAFF.